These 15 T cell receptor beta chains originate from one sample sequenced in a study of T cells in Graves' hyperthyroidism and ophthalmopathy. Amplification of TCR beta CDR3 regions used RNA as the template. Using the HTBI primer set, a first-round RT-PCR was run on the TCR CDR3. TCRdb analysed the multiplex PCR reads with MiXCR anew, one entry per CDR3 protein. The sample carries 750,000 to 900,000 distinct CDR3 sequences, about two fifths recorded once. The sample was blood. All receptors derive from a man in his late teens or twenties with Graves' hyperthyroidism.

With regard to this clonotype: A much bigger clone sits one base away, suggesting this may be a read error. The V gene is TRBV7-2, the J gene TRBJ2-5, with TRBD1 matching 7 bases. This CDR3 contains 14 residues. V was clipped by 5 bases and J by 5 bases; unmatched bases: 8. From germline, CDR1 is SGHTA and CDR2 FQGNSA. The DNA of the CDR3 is TGTGCCAGCAGCCAAGGACAGGCCGAGGAGACCCAGTACTTC. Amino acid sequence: CASSQGQAEETQYF. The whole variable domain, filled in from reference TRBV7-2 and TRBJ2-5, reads GAGVSQSPSNKVTEKGKDVELRCDPISGHTALYWYRQSLGQGLEFLIYFQGNSAPDKSGLPSDRFSAERTGGSVSTLTIQRTQQEDSAVYLCASSQGQAEETQYFGPGTRLLVL.

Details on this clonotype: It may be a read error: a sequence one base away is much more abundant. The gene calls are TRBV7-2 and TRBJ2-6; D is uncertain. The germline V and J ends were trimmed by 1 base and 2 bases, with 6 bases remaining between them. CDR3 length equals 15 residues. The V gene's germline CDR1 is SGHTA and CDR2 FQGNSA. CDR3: CASSLDSAGANVLTF. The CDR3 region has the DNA TGTGCCAGCAGCTTAGACAGTGCTGGGGCCAACGTCCTGACTTTC.

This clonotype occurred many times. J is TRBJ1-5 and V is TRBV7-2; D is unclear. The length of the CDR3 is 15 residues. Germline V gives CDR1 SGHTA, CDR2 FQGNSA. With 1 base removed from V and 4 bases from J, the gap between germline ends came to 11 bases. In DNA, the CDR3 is TGTGCCAGCAGCTTAGACGGGATTGGGAATCAGCCCCAGCATTTT. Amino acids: CASSLDGIGNQPQHF.

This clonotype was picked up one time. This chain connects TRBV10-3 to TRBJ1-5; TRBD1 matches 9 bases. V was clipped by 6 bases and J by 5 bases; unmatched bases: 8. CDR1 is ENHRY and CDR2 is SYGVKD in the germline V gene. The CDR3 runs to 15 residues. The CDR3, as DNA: TGTGCCATCAGAGGGGACAGGGCTTTAGATCAGCCCCAGCATTTT. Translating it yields CAIRGDRALDQPQHF.

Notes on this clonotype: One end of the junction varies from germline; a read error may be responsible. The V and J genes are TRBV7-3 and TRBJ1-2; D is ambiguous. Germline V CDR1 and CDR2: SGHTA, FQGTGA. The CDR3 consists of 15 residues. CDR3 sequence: CASSQEAARRGGYTF. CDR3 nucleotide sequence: TGCGCCAGCAGCCAAGAAGCAGCCCGGAGAGGGGGCTACACCTTC. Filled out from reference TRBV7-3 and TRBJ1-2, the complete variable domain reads GAGVSQTPSNKVTEKGKYVELRCDPISGHTALYWYRQSLGQGPEFLIYFQGTGAADDSGLPNDRFFAVRPEGSVSTLKIQRTERGDSAVYLCASSQEAARRGGYTFGSGTRLTVV.

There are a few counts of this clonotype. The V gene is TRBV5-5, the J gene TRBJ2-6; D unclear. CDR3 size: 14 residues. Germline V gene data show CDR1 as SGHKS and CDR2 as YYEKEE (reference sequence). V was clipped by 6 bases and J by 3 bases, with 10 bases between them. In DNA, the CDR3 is TGTGCCAGCACCCCAGGTTATGGGGCCAACGTCCTGACTTTC. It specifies CASTPGYGANVLTF.

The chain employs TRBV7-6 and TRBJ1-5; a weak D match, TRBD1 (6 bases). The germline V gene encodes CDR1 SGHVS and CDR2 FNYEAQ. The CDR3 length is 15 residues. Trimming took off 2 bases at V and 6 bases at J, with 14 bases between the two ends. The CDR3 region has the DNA TGTGCCAGCAGCTTACTAGCAGGGGAGGGTCAGCCCCAGCATTTT. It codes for CASSLLAGEGQPQHF.

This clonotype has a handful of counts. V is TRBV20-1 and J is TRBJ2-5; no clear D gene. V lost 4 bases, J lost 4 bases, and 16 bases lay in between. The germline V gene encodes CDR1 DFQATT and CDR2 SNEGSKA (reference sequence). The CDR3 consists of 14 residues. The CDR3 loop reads CSAISAQAGETQYF. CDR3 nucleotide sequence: TGCAGTGCTATTTCTGCCCAAGCAGGAGAGACCCAGTACTTC.

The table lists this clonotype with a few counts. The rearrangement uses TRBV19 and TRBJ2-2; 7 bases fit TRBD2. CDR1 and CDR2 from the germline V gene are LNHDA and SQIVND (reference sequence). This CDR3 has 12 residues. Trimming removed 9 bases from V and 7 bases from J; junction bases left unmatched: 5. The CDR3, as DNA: TGTGCCAGCAAGAGCGGGGACGGGGAGCTGTTTTTT. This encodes CASKSGDGELFF. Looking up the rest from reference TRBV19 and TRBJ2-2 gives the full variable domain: DGGITQSPKYLFRKEGQNVTLSCEQNLNHDAMYWYRQDPGQGLRLIYYSQIVNDFQKGDIAEGYSVSREKKESFPLTVTSAQKNPTAFYLCASKSGDGELFFGEGSRLTVL.

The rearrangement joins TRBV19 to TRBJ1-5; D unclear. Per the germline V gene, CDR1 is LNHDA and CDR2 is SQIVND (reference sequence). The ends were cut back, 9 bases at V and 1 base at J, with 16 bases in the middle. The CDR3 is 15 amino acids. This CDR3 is CASSLRRPSNQPQHF. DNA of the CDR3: TGTGCCAGCAGTTTGAGAAGGCCCAGCAATCAGCCCCAGCATTTT.

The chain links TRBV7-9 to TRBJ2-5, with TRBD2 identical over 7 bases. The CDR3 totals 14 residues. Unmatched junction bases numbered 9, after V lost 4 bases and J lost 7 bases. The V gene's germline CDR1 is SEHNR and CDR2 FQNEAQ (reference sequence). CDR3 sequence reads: CASSSLGASGTQYF. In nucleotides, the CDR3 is TGTGCCAGCAGCTCCCTTGGGGCTAGCGGGACCCAGTACTTC.

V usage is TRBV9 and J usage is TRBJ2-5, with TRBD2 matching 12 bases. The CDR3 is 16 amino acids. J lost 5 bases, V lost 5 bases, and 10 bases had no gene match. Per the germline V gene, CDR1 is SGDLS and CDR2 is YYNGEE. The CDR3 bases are TGTGCCAGCAGTCTCCCGTCGACTAGCGGGGGTGAGACCCAGTACTTC. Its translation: CASSLPSTSGGETQYF. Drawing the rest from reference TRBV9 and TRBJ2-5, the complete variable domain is DSGVTQTPKHLITATGQRVTLRCSPRSGDLSVYWYQQSLDQGLQFLIQYYNGEERAKGNILERFSAQQFPDLHSELNLSSLELGDSALYFCASSLPSTSGGETQYFGPGTRLLVL.

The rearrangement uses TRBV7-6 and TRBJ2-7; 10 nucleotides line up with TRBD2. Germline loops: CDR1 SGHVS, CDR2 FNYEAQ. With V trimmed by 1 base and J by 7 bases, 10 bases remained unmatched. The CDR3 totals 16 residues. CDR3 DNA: TGTGCCAGCAGCTTAGAAGCGGGAGGGCCGGTCCGGGAGCAGTACTTC. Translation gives CASSLEAGGPVREQYF.

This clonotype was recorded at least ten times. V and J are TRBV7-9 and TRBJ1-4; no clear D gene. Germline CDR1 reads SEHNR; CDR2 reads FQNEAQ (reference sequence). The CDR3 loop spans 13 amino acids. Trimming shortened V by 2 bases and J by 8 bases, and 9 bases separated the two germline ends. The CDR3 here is CASSLNADEKLFF. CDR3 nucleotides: TGTGCCAGCAGCTTAAACGCAGACGAAAAACTGTTTTTT. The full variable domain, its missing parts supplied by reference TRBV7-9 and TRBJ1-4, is DTGVSQNPRHKITKRGQNVTFRCDPISEHNRLYWYRQTLGQGPEFLTYFQNEAQLEKSRLLSDRFSAERPKGSFSTLEIQRTEQGDSAMYLCASSLNADEKLFFGSGTQLSVL.

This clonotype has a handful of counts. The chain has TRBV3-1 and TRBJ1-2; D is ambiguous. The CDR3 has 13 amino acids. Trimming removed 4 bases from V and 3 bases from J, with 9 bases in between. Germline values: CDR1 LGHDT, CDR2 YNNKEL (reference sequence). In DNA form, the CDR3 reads TGTGCCAGCAGCCGGTCAGACTACTATGGCTACACCTTC. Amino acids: CASSRSDYYGYTF.